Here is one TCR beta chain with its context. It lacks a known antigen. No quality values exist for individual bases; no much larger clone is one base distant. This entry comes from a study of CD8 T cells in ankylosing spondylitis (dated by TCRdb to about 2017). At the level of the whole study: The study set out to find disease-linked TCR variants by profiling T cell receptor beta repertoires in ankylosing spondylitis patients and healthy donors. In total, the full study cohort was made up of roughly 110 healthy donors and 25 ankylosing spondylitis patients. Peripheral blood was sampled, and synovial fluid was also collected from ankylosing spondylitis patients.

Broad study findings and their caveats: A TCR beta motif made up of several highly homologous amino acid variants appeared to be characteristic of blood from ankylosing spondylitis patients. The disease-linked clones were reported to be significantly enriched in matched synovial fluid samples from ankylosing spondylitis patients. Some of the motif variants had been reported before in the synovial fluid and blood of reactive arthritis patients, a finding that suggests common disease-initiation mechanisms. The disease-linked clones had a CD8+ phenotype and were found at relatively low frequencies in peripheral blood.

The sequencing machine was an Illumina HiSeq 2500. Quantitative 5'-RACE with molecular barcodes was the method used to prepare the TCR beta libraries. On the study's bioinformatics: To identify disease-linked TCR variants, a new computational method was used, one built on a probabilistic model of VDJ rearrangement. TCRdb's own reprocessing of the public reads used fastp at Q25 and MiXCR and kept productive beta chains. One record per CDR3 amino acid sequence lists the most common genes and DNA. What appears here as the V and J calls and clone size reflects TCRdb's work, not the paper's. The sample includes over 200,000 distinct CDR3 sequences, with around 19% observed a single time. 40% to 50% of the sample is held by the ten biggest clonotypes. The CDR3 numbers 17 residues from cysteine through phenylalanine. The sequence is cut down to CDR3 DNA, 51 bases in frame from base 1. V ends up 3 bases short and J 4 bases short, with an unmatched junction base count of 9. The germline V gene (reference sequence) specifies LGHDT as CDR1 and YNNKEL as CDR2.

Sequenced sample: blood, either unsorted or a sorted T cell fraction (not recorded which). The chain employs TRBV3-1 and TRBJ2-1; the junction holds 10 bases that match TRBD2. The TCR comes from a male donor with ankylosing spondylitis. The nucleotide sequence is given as TGTGCCAGCAGCCATAGCCCCGGGACTAGCGAATACAATGAGCAGTTCTTC. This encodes CASSHSPGTSEYNEQFF.